The 12 T cell receptor beta chains below were found in one sample sequenced in a study of radiotherapy plus CTLA-4 blockade in lung cancer. Sequencing was performed with immunoSEQ multiplex PCR; in TCRdb, only in-frame clones are kept and a portion is missing. Altogether roughly 50,000 clones are present, about 88% being singletons, with the ten largest covering 7.8%. The sample in question was peripheral blood, obtained from a patient treated with radiotherapy plus ipilimumab. Receptors were obtained from a human donor with non-small cell lung cancer whose response to radiotherapy plus ipilimumab could not be evaluated.

The gene calls are TRBV29-1 and TRBJ2-1, with D perhaps TRBD1 (6 bases). The CDR3 contains 13 residues. V was shortened by 5 bases and J by 10 bases, with 18 bases between the two germline ends. The germline V gene has CDR1 SQVTM and CDR2 ANQGSEA. The CDR3 region has the DNA TGCAGCGTTTTGGGGGCCCGGCAGGAGGAGCAGTTCTTC. Translation: CSVLGARQEEQFF.

This clone has only a few counts. The chain is built from TRBV7-2 and TRBJ2-7; no clear D. The germline gives CDR1 SGHTA, CDR2 FQGNSA. Trimming left V 5 bases short and J 5 bases short, with 10 bases between. CDR3 length equals 12 residues. CDR3 DNA: TGTGCCAGCAGCCCCTACAGTCACGAGCAGTACTTC. This encodes CASSPYSHEQYF.

This chain connects TRBV28 to TRBJ2-2, with D possibly being TRBD1 (5 bases). This CDR3 region has 14 residues. Trimming took off 5 bases at V and 4 bases at J, with 11 bases between the two ends. Germline V gene data show CDR1 as MDHEN and CDR2 as SYDVKM. This CDR3 reads CASSPTDSTGELFF. The CDR3 bases are TGTGCCAGCAGTCCGACAGATTCCACCGGGGAGCTGTTTTTT.

The chain joins TRBV7-7 to TRBJ2-5, with 9 bases aligning to TRBD1. Trimming took 3 bases from V and 2 from J; bases not matched to a gene: 7. Looked up from germline, CDR1 is SSHAT and CDR2 is FNYEAQ (reference sequence). This CDR3 spans 16 amino acids. This chain's CDR3 is CASSLGRQGGQETQYF. The CDR3 DNA is TGTGCCAGCAGCTTGGGGAGACAGGGGGGACAAGAGACCCAGTACTTC.

The chain couples TRBV19 to TRBJ2-5; 7 positions match TRBD1. Germline assignment: CDR1 LNHDA and CDR2 SQIVND (reference sequence). Unmatched junction bases numbered 7, after V lost 4 bases and J lost 2 bases. The CDR3 contains 15 residues. CDR3: CASSKNPGQQETQYF. Written as DNA, the CDR3 is TGTGCCAGTAGTAAGAACCCGGGACAGCAAGAGACCCAGTACTTC.

The chain links TRBV7-8 to TRBJ2-7, with no clear D. This CDR3 is built from 14 residues. The V and J ends lost 7 bases and 0 bases respectively, with 13 bases between them. CDR1 and CDR2 (germline): SGHVS, FQNEAQ. The CDR3 reads CASTTAYSSYEQYF. The CDR3 nucleotides read TGTGCCAGCACCACAGCCTACAGCTCCTACGAGCAGTACTTC.

This chain links TRBV2 with TRBJ2-7; 9 bases are shared with TRBD1. The V gene end was trimmed by 7 bases and the J gene end by 7 bases; junction bases not matched to a gene: 14. CDR1 is SNHLY and CDR2 is FYNNEI in the germline V gene. CDR3 length: 15 residues. The CDR3 DNA sequence: TGTGCCAGCACGGTTCCACAGGGGGCTTACTGGGAGCAGTACTTC. It codes for CASTVPQGAYWEQYF.

The genes are TRBV5-1 and TRBJ2-3; TRBD2 agrees at 13 bases. The J segment lost 5 bases and the V segment lost 5 bases, leaving 8 bases of the junction unmatched. This CDR3 is 16 amino acids long. CDR1 is SGHRS, CDR2 YFSETQ, per germline. The CDR3 bases are TGCGCCAGCAGTTTTAGGACTAGCGGGAGCCAAGATACGCAGTATTTT. Translation: CASSFRTSGSQDTQYF.

This chain links TRBV11-2 with TRBJ2-2, with a tentative D call TRBD2 (6 bases). Per germline, CDR1 SGHAT and CDR2 FQNNGV. The V gene lost 1 base and the J gene lost 7 bases, with 13 bases spanning the gap. The CDR3 is 15 residues long. CDR3 nucleotide sequence: TGTGCCAGCAGCTTAGGACTAGTCGGAGTCGGGGAGCTGTTTTTT. Its translation: CASSLGLVGVGELFF.

This clone has only a few counts. The rearrangement uses TRBV7-2 and TRBJ1-2, with D possibly being TRBD1 (6 bases). The CDR3 contains 15 residues. Germline CDR1 and CDR2: SGHTA and FQGNSA. Between the trimmed V and J ends, which lost 1 base and 4 bases, there was a span of 13 bases. DNA for the CDR3: TGTGCCAGCAGCTTAGACAGGGAGATTATCTATGGCTACACCTTC. Amino acids: CASSLDREIIYGYTF.

Turning to this clone: The sample holds other DNA sequences that translate to the same CDR3. V and J are TRBV29-1 and TRBJ1-4; 7 nucleotides align to TRBD1. Trimming removed 5 bases from V and 8 bases from J; junction bases left unmatched: 8. The CDR3 totals 13 residues. Per germline, CDR1 SQVTM and CDR2 ANQGSEA. This CDR3 is CSVLGQGEEKLFF. The CDR3 DNA reads as TGCAGCGTTCTAGGTCAGGGGGAAGAAAAACTGTTTTTT.

The count of this clone is one. The chain is built from TRBV5-1 and TRBJ2-2; D not certain. Germline CDR1 reads SGHRS; CDR2 reads YFSETQ. V was shortened by 5 bases and J by 5 bases, with 13 bases between the two germline ends. This CDR3 is 14 amino acids long. CDR3 sequence (DNA): TGCGCCAGCAGACTTGGCGGAGAGACCGGGGAGCTGTTTTTT. Residues: CASRLGGETGELFF.